The source of this T cell receptor (beta chain) is a study of glioma-infiltrating T cells. This clonotype was found many times. Amplification of TCR alpha and beta CDR3 regions from RNA used iRepertoire nested multiplex PCR. TCRdb re-analysed the multiplex PCR reads in MiXCR, keeping a single row per CDR3 protein. The table lists some 100,000 distinct CDR3 sequences, about 25% of them singletons. The CDR3 spans 17 residues. Trimming cost V 0 bases and J 0 bases, with 15 bases left between them. CDR1 and CDR2 (germline): DFQATT, SNEGSKA (reference sequence). V gene TRBV20-1 combines with J gene TRBJ1-5; D might be TRBD1 (6 bases). Sample: glioma tissue, nonneoplastic brain tissue, or PBMCs (not recorded which). The receptor was derived from a human donor with low-grade glioma or glioblastoma, undergoing nonglioma brain surgery, or in good health (not recorded which). In nucleotides, the CDR3 is TGCAGTGCTAGAGATTCTTACGGACAGAGTAGCAATCAGCCCCAGCATTTT. Protein product: CSARDSYGQSSNQPQHF.